This T cell receptor beta chain appears in the sequencing data of a study of T cell clonality in common variable immunodeficiency (dated by TCRdb to 2013 to 2016). Predominantly Caucasian heritage was noted among both the CVID patients and the healthy controls. Heparinized peripheral whole blood samples of roughly 5 to 9 ml were obtained from each donor. Genomic DNA from adults with common variable immune deficiency (CVID) and from healthy adult controls was the source for sequencing TCRbeta CDR3 repertoires. The control group comprised 22 healthy adult volunteers, about 12 female and around ten male, aged about 20 to 70 years with a mean age of approximately 35. Diluted blood was density-centrifuged over Hypaque 1077 or Ficoll-Paque to isolate peripheral blood mononuclear cells. Genomic DNA was obtained from unsorted mononuclear cells using either Qiagen column purification or a centrifugation-based method.

From the cysteine through the phenylalanine, the CDR3 covers 15 amino acids. The DNA covers only part of the CDR3, 36 bases in frame from base 1. From a lookup of the germline V gene (reference sequence), CDR1 and CDR2 are MNHEY and SMNVEV. V loses 0 bases of germline sequence and J loses 3 bases, and the interval between the two ends is 8 bases. CVID samples and control samples contributed equivalent amounts of genomic DNA as sequencing input. For every sample, a 60 bp segment covering the rearranged TCRbeta CDR3 region was amplified and then sequenced. TCRbeta amplification used the immunoSEQ assay, a bias-corrected multiplex PCR with high-throughput sequencing. Per the authors' processing: Each unique nucleotide sequence was treated as a clone and annotated with V, D and J genes, copy number and frequency. Sequences were labeled productive if in frame, and non-productive if out of frame or containing stop codons. As previously described, clonality was computed from Shannon's entropy. The predicted amino acid sequences of productive clones were used to derive the mean CDR3 Kyte-Doolittle hydropathy. Scaled V gene usage was hierarchically clustered using Manhattan distance and complete linkage with the R hclust function. To assess clone sharing by CDR3 amino acid sequence, 12 repertoires per group were resampled over 100 rounds. The repertoires were searched for around 72 published EBV-specific and 245 published CMV-specific TCRbeta sequences. Two CVID samples that yielded fewer than 10,000 sequences were excluded from the analysis, so roughly 42 CVID repertoires were retained. The table was pulled from immuneACCESS by TCRdb, which kept in-frame rearrangements only. Such tables lose some clones; where checked, under half of the loss comes from unresolved V genes, and the rest has no known cause. V and J calls and clone size are as listed in that table; D and trimming were resolved from the DNA. This sample contains fewer than 75,000 clones, none of which is a singleton. The ten largest clones take up 1.7% of the sample.

Points the paper makes about the study in general: According to the authors, finding the cause of the higher clonality in CVID would require sequencing the repertoires of T cell subpopulations. TCRbeta clonality was higher in CVID subjects than in healthy controls (t-test p = 0.018), and the increase was most characteristic of about a third of subjects. CVID subjects shared fewer TCRbeta clones with each other than healthy controls did (p < 0.0001). CVID TCRbeta sequences reportedly showed fewer deletions and N-nucleotide insertions and lacked highly modified clones with 13 or more V deletions. Even though DNA input was the same, control samples had an average of about 90,000 unique sequences each, compared with about 32,000 in CVID samples. Correlations of repertoire features with clinical complications were constrained by heterogeneity among patients within the CVID cohort.

This clone was detected ten times or more. Its antigen remains unidentified. The CDR3 end falls 3 residues outside the read, so it is completed with the germline J gene. This TCR derives from a person between 18 and 75 years old in good health. The sequence links TRBV27 to TRBJ1-4; a confident D gene designation cannot be given. Sequenced: peripheral blood mononuclear cells. The encoded CDR3 is CASSLSGRANEKLFF. The sequenced CDR3 bases are TGTGCCAGCAGTTTATCCGGGCGGGCTAATGAAAAA.